The 7 T cell receptor beta chains reported below all come from one sample, sequenced in a study of T-cell reconstitution after alpha-beta-depleted transplantation in children. Unique molecular identifiers were built into the TCRbeta library. Each CDR3 protein is one row after TCRdb ran MiXCR on the PCR reads. Of more than 400,000 distinct CDR3 sequences listed, 43% are singletons. This specimen consisted of PBMCs, obtained before TCRalphabeta/CD19-depleted stem cell transplant. These receptors were obtained from a girl aged 2 to 9 with aplastic anemia, due to receive a stem cell transplant.

This chain joins TRBV4-1 and TRBJ2-3; TRBD2 matches 8 bases. The CDR3 runs to 15 residues. V shed 0 bases and J 5 bases; nucleotides not matched to a gene: 4. Germline CDR1 is MGHRA and CDR2 is YSYEKL. CDR3: CASSQDGREVDTQYF. The CDR3 DNA sequence: TGCGCCAGCAGCCAAGATGGGCGGGAGGTAGATACGCAGTATTTT.

This clonotype was counted many times. The chain couples TRBV7-2 to TRBJ1-1; 7 bases line up with TRBD1. The germline CDR1 and CDR2 sequences are SGHTA and FQGNSA. Unmatched junction bases numbered 6, after V lost 5 bases and J lost 0 bases. This CDR3 comprises 15 residues. The chain's CDR3 is CASSAAGGMNTEAFF. The CDR3 DNA sequence: TGTGCCAGCAGCGCCGCAGGGGGTATGAACACTGAAGCTTTCTTT.

This chain links TRBV21-1 with TRBJ2-3; the table assigns TRBD1, which was not confirmed against the DNA. TRBV21-1 is tagged as a pseudogene. CDR3 length: 16 amino acids. Written as DNA, the CDR3 is TGTGCCAGCAGCCCCCGACTTCTGGGGGACACAGATACGCAGTATTTT. It is translated as CASSPRLLGDTDTQYF.

This rearrangement joins TRBV4-1 to TRBJ2-2; 13 nucleotides align to TRBD2. CDR1 is MGHRA and CDR2 is YSYEKL in the germline V gene. The CDR3 covers 17 residues. V was pared by 2 bases and J by 4 bases, with 4 bases of the junction left unmatched. The CDR3 protein is CASSQPGTSGTTGELFF. DNA of the CDR3: TGCGCCAGCAGCCAACCGGGGACTAGCGGGACCACCGGGGAGCTGTTTTTT.

The CDR3 bases are TGTGCCAGCAGCCCCCTCGGACACCAAGAGACCCAGTACTTC. Translated, it gives CASSPLGHQETQYF. The chain combines TRBV7-3 with TRBJ2-5; D unresolved. Trimming took 5 bases from V and 0 from J, leaving 10 bases between them. The CDR3 consists of 14 residues. Germline-derived CDR1 and CDR2 are SGHTA and FQGTGA.

The rearrangement links TRBV7-3 to TRBJ2-1, with D hard to call. Germline assignment: CDR1 SGHTA and CDR2 FQGTGA. This CDR3 has 13 residues. V was trimmed by 1 base and J by 9 bases, leaving 10 bases between them. CDR3 coding DNA: TGTGCCAGCAGCTTAAGCCCCGGCCTTGAGCAGTTCTTC. It encodes CASSLSPGLEQFF.

This sequence joins TRBV4-2 and TRBJ2-7; D possibly uses TRBD1 or TRBD2 (5 bases each). Trimming took 0 bases from V and 2 from J, leaving 8 bases between them. Germline CDR1 reads LGHNA; CDR2 reads YNFKEQ. This CDR3 spans 14 amino acids. The CDR3: CASSQDSGPYEQYF. The CDR3 bases are TGTGCCAGCAGCCAAGACTCGGGGCCCTACGAGCAGTACTTC.